This TCR beta chain was recorded in a study of T cells and Merkel cell carcinoma outcomes. CDR3 length equals 16 residues. CDR1 LNHDA and CDR2 SQIVND come from the germline V gene (reference sequence). Trimming took 1 base from V and 4 from J, leaving 13 bases between them. The protocol was immunoSEQ multiplex PCR, while the TCRdb copy is restricted to in-frame clones and leaves out a portion. The data contain more than 500 clones, approximately 90% of them singletons. This sequence joins TRBV19 and TRBJ2-2, with D perhaps matching TRBD2 (6 bases). The clonotype originates from a human donor with Merkel cell carcinoma. Sequences were obtained from tumor tissue from Merkel cell carcinoma. The CDR3 reads CASSIVKKGGTGELFF. DNA of the CDR3: TGTGCCAGTAGTATAGTTAAAAAGGGAGGCACCGGGGAGCTGTTTTTT.